This TCR beta chain was sequenced in a study of blood T cell repertoires in COVID-19. Sequenced by immunoSEQ multiplex PCR; TCRdb stores in-frame clones only, minus some. This table has about 83,000 clones, 86% appearing once. The V and J ends lost 2 bases and 2 bases respectively, with 10 bases between them. The CDR3 consists of 15 residues. Germline CDR1 MDHEN, CDR2 SYDVKM. The TCR originated in a man aged 45-65 years with active COVID-19. Material for sequencing was peripheral blood. V gene TRBV28 combines with J gene TRBJ1-5; maybe TRBD1 (6 bases). CDR3 sequence (DNA): TGTGCCAGCAGTTTAAAGGCAGGGGGCAATCAGCCCCAGCATTTT. It encodes CASSLKAGGNQPQHF.